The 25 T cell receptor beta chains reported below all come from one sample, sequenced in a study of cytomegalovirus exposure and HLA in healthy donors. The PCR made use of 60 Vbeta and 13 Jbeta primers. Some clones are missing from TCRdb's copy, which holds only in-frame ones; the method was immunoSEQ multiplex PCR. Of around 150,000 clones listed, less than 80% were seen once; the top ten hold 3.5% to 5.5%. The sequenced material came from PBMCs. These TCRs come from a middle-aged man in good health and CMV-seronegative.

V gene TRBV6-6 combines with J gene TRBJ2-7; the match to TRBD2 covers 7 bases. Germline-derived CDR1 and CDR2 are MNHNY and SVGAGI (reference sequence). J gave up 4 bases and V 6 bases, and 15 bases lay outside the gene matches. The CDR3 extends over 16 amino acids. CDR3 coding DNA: TGTGCCAGCAGACCTCCGGGGGGAGAGAAGGATTACGAGCAGTACTTC. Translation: CASRPPGGEKDYEQYF.

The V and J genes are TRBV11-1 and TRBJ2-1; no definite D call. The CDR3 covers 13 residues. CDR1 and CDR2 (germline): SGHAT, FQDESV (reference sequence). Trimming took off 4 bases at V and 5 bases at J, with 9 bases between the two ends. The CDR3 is CASSWQVDNEQFF. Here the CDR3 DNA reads TGTGCCAGCAGCTGGCAGGTAGACAATGAGCAGTTCTTC. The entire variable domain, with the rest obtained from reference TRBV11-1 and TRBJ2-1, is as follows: EAEVAQSPRYKITEKSQAVAFWCDPISGHATLYWYRQILGQGPELLVQFQDESVVDDSQLPKDRFSAERLKGVDSTLKIQPAELGDSAMYLCASSWQVDNEQFFGPGTRLTVL.

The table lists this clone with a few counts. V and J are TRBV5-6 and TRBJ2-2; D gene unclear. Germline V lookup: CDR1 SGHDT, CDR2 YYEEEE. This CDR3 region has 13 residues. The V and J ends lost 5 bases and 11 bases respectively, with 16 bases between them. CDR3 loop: CASSRLTRLELFF. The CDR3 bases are TGTGCCAGCAGTCGTCTAACCCGACTTGAGCTGTTTTTT.

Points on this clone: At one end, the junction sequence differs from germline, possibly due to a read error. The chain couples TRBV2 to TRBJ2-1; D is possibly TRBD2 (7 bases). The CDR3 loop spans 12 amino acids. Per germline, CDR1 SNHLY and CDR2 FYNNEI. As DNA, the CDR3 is TGTGCCAGCAGAGTATCTGAACAGGGACTACTCTTC. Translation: CASRVSEQGLLF.

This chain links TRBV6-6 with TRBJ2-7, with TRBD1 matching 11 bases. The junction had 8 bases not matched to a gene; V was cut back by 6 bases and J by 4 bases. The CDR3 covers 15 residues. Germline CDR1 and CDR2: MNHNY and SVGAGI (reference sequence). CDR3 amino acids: CASSTDRDRGYEQYF. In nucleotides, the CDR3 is TGTGCCAGCAGCACCGACCGGGACAGGGGGTACGAGCAGTACTTC.

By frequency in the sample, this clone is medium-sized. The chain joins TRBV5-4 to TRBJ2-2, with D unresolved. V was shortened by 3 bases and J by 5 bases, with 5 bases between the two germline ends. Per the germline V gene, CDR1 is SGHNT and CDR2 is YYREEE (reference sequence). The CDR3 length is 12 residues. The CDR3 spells CASSSGTGELFF. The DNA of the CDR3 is TGTGCCAGCAGCTCCGGGACCGGGGAGCTGTTTTTT.

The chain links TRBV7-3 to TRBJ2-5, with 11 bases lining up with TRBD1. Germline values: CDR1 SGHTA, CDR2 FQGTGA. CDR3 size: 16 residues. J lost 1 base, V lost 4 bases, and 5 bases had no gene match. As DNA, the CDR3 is TGTGCCAGCAGCTCGACCGGGACAGGGGGCCAAGAGACCCAGTACTTC. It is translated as CASSSTGTGGQETQYF.

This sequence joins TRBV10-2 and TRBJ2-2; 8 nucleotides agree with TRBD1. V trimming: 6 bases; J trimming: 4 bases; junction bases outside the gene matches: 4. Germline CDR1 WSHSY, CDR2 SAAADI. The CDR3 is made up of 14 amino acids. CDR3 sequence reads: CASRGQVPTGELFF. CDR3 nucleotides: TGCGCCAGCAGGGGACAGGTCCCCACCGGGGAGCTGTTTTTT.

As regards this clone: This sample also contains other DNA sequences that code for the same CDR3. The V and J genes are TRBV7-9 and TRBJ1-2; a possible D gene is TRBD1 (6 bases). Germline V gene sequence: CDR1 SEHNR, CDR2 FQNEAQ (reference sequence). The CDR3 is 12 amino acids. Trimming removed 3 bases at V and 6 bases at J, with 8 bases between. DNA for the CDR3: TGTGCCAGCAGCTTTAACAGGGATGGCTACACCTTC. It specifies CASSFNRDGYTF.

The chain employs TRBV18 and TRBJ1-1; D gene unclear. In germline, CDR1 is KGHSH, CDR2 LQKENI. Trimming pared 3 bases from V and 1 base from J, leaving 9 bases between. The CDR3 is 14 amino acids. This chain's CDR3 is CASSPGQSNTEAFF. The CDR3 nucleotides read TGTGCCAGCTCACCTGGGCAGTCGAACACTGAAGCTTTCTTT.

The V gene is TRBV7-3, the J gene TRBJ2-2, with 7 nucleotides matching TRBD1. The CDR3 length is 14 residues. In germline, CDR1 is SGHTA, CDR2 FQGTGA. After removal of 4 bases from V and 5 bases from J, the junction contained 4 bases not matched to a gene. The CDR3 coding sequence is TGTGCCAGCAGCTCTCCCAGGGGGACCGGGGAGCTGTTTTTT. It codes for CASSSPRGTGELFF.

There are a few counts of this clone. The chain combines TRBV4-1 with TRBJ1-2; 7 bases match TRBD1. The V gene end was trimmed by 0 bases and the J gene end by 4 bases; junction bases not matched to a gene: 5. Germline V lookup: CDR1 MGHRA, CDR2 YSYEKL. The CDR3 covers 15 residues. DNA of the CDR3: TGCGCCAGCAGCCAAGACCGACAGGGTGGCTATGGCTACACCTTC. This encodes CASSQDRQGGYGYTF.

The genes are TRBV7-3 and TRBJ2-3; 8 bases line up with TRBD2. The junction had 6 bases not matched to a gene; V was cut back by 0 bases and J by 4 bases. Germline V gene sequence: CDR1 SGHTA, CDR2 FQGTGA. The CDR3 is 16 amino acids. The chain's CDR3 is CASSLTGSGVADTQYF. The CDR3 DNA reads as TGTGCCAGCAGCTTAACAGGTAGCGGGGTTGCAGATACGCAGTATTTT.

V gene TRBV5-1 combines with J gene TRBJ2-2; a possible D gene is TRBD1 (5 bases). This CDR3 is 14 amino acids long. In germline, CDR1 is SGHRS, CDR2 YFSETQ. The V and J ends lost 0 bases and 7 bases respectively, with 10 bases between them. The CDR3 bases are TGCGCCAGCAGCTTGGAGGGGTATGGCGGGGAGCTGTTTTTT. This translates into CASSLEGYGGELFF.

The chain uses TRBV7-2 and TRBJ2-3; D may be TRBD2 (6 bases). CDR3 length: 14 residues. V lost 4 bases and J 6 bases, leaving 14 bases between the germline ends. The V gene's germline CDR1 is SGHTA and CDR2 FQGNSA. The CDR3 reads CASSSGPSVDTQYF. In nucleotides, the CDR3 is TGTGCCAGCAGCTCGGGCCCTAGCGTGGATACGCAGTATTTT.

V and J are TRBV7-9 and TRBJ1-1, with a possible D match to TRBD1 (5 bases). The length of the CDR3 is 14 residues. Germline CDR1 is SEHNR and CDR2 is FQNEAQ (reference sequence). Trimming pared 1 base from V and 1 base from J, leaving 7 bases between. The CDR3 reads CASSLGTGNTEAFF. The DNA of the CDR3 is TGTGCCAGCAGCTTAGGTACAGGGAACACTGAAGCTTTCTTT.

The CDR3 here is CASSTGDRGSTDTQYF. The CDR3 DNA reads as TGTGCCAGCAGCACCGGAGACAGGGGCTCCACAGATACGCAGTATTTT. This chain connects TRBV5-8 to TRBJ2-3, with 8 bases identical to TRBD1. With 4 bases clipped from V and 2 bases from J, the junction kept 9 bases outside the gene matches. From germline, CDR1 is SGHTS and CDR2 YDEGEE. CDR3 size: 16 residues.

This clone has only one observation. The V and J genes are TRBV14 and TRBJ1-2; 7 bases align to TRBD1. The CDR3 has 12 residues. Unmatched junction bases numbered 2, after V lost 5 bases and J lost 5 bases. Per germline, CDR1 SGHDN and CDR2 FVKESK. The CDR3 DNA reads TGTGCCAGCAGCTCGACAGGGTATGGCTACACCTTC. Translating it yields CASSSTGYGYTF.

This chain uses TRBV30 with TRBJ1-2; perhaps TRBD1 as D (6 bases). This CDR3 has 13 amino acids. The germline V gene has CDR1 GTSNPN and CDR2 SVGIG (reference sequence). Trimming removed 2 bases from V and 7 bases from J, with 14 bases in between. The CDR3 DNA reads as TGTGCCTGGAGTACTCAGGGGAAAGGTGGCTACACCTTC. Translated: CAWSTQGKGGYTF.

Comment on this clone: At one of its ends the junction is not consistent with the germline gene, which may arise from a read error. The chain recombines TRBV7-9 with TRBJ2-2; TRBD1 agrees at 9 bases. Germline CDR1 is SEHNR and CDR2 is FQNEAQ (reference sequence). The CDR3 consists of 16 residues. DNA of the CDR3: TGTTCCAGCAGAGATCGGACAGGGGTAAACACCGGGGAGCTGTTTTTT. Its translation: CSSRDRTGVNTGELFF.

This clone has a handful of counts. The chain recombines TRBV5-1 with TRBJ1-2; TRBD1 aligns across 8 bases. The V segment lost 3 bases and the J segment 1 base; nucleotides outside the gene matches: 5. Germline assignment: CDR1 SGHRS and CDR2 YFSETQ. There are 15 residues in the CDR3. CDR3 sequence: CASSSDRVVNYGYTF. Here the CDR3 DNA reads TGCGCCAGCAGCTCGGACAGGGTCGTTAACTATGGCTACACCTTC. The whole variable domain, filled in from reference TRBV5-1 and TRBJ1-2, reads KAGVTQTPRYLIKTRGQQVTLSCSPISGHRSVSWYQQTPGQGLQFLFEYFSETQRNKGNFPGRFSGRQFSNSRSEMNVSTLELGDSALYLCASSSDRVVNYGYTFGSGTRLTVV.

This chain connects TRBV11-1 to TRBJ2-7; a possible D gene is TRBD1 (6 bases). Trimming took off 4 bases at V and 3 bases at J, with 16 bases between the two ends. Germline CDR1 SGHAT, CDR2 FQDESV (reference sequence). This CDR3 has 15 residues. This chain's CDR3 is CASSYRWGLDYEQYF. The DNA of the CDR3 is TGTGCCAGCAGCTACAGGTGGGGGCTTGACTACGAGCAGTACTTC. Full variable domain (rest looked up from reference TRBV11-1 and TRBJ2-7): EAEVAQSPRYKITEKSQAVAFWCDPISGHATLYWYRQILGQGPELLVQFQDESVVDDSQLPKDRFSAERLKGVDSTLKIQPAELGDSAMYLCASSYRWGLDYEQYFGPGTRLTVT.

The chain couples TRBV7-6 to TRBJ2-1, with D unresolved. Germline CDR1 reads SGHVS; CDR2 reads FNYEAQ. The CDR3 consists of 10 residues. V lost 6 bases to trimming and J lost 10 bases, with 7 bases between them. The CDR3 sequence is CASRSREQFF. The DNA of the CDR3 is TGTGCCAGCAGGTCCCGGGAGCAGTTCTTC.

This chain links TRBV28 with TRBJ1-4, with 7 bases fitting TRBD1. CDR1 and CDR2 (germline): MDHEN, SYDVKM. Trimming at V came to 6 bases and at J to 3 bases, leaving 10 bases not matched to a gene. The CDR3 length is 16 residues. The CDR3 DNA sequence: TGTGCCAGCAGAAGCCGGGACAGCCTTCCTAATGAAAAACTGTTTTTT. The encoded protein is CASRSRDSLPNEKLFF. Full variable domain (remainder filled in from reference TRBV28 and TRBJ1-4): DVKVTQSSRYLVKRTGEKVFLECVQDMDHENMFWYRQDPGLGLRLIYFSYDVKMKEKGDIPEGYSVSREKKERFSLILESASTNQTSMYLCASRSRDSLPNEKLFFGSGTQLSVL.

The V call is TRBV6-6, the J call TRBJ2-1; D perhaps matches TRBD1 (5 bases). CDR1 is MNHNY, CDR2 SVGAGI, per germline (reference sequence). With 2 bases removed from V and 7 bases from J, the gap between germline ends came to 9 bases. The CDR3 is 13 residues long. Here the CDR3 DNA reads TGTGCCAGCAGTTACCTCCAGGGTAATGAGCAGTTCTTC. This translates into CASSYLQGNEQFF.